Included here is one TCR beta chain sequence, with context. In the original processing: The authors estimated nucleated cell counts from reference gene primer amplification. Data came from immunoSEQ multiplex PCR; TCRdb stores just in-frame clones and leaves some out. That table is the source of V, J and clone size, and D and trimming were worked out from the DNA. This table has tens of thousands of clones, more than 75% appearing once. These data originate in a study of blood T cell repertoires in COVID-19. About the study: The cDNA or gDNA used as material had been derived from T cells, B-cell-depleted T cells, or PBMCs.

Deletions cut 1 base from V and 0 bases from J, with 7 bases between. The CDR3 totals 14 residues. Per the germline V gene, CDR1 is SEHNR and CDR2 is FQNEAQ (reference sequence). The source is a human donor in a cohort sampled during active COVID-19. V usage is TRBV7-9 and J usage is TRBJ2-7; D call uncertain. Sequences were obtained from peripheral blood. This CDR3 is CASSLVLSSYEQYF. CDR3 nucleotides: TGTGCCAGCAGCTTAGTCCTAAGCTCCTACGAGCAGTACTTC.